This T cell receptor beta chain was found in a study of T cell repertoires in ileal Crohn's disease. The length of the CDR3 is 15 residues. In regard to this clone: The antigen remains undetermined.

Time point of the sample: inflamed ileum from the surgical specimen. Eligibility required adulthood, ileal or ileocolonic Crohn's disease and indicated ileocolonic resection. Measured with immunoSEQ multiplex PCR; TCRdb has only the in-frame clones, and not every one. This sample has around 15,000 clones, with more than 85% found just once. Overall study results and limits: Clonal expansions were more frequent in active smokers than non-smokers at surgery.

The sequencing input was ileal tissue. The sequence was collected from an adult with Crohn's disease. V is TRBV12-2 and J is TRBJ1-2. TRBV12-2 is a documented pseudogene. Written as DNA, the CDR3 is TGTGCAAGTCGCCTCATACTCCTTAAGGGCTATGGCTACACCTTC. This codes for CASRLILLKGYGYTF.